Following are 8 T cell receptor beta chains from one sample sequenced in a study of OX40 agonist ivuxolimab in advanced cancers. Produced via immunoSEQ multiplex PCR; TCRdb's table is partial and in-frame only. This table has 7,000 to 9,500 clones, 88% appearing once. Specimen: CD4+ or CD8+ T cells sorted from blood, collected in a trial of the OX40 agonist ivuxolimab. The receptors come from an adult with an advanced solid tumor such as melanoma, head and neck, liver or kidney cancer.

CDR3 coding DNA: TGTGCCAGCAGACCGGACAGCGGGGAGCTGTTTTTT. This gives the protein CASRPDSGELFF. The V gene is TRBV2, the J gene TRBJ2-2, with D possibly matching TRBD1 (6 bases). Trimming pared 6 bases from V and 7 bases from J, leaving 9 bases between. Per germline, CDR1 SNHLY and CDR2 FYNNEI. CDR3 length equals 12 residues.

By proportion, this clone is medium-sized (0.01 to 0.1%). The identical CDR3 is also encoded by other nucleotide sequences in the sample. The genes are TRBV5-6 and TRBJ2-7; tentative D call: TRBD1 (6 bases). The CDR3 length is 14 residues. Per the germline V gene, CDR1 is SGHDT and CDR2 is YYEEEE. Deletions cut 0 bases from V and 3 bases from J, with 10 bases between. In DNA form, the CDR3 reads TGTGCCAGCAGCTTGGAGGGGGTGGGCTACGAGCAGTACTTC. Translated, it gives CASSLEGVGYEQYF.

This sequence joins TRBV11-2 and TRBJ1-2, with 12 bases matching TRBD1. V lost 5 bases and J lost 7; bases outside the gene matches: 8. This CDR3 is built from 15 residues. Germline V lookup: CDR1 SGHAT, CDR2 FQNNGV. CDR3 DNA sequence: TGTGCCAGCAGCCAGCCGGGACAGGGGGCTTTTGGCTACACCTTC. Translation gives CASSQPGQGAFGYTF.

The rearrangement links TRBV18 to TRBJ2-1; D is unresolved. Germline CDR1 KGHSH, CDR2 LQKENI. The CDR3 runs 15 residues. Trimming took 1 base from V and 6 from J, leaving 13 bases between them. The CDR3 DNA follows: TGTGCCAGCTCACCACTCTCTCTAGATTCCAATGAGCAGTTCTTC. Its translation: CASSPLSLDSNEQFF. Full variable domain (missing parts from reference TRBV18 and TRBJ2-1): NAGVMQNPRHLVRRRGQEARLRCSPMKGHSHVYWYRQLPEEGLKFMVYLQKENIIDESGMPKERFSAEFPKEGPSILRIQQVVRGDSAAYFCASSPLSLDSNEQFFGPGTRLTVL.

This clone was picked up a small number of times. The chain carries TRBV7-9 and TRBJ2-2, with 12 bases aligning to TRBD1. CDR1 is SEHNR, CDR2 FQNEAQ, per germline (reference sequence). V dropped 5 bases and J dropped 8; count of bases not matched to a gene: 6. The CDR3 runs to 15 residues. The CDR3 region is CASSPGTGGFGELFF. Here the CDR3 DNA reads TGTGCCAGCAGCCCCGGGACAGGGGGCTTTGGGGAGCTGTTTTTT.

The V gene is TRBV6-6, the J gene TRBJ1-6; TRBD1 aligns across 7 bases. Germline V gene lookup returns CDR1 MNHNY and CDR2 SVGAGI (reference sequence). V shed 11 bases and J 7 bases; nucleotides not matched to a gene: 14. The CDR3 runs to 15 residues. The CDR3 nucleotides read TGTGCCTGTTGCCTACAGGGGTCGCAAAATTCACCCCTCCACTTT. Translated, it gives CACCLQGSQNSPLHF.

V and J are TRBV7-9 and TRBJ2-7, with D tentatively TRBD2 (5 bases). Germline CDR1 SEHNR, CDR2 FQNEAQ (reference sequence). Trimming took off 3 bases at V and 2 bases at J, with 14 bases between the two ends. This CDR3 has 15 amino acids. The CDR3 spells CASSFVLDGAYEQYF. The CDR3 nucleotides are TGTGCCAGCAGCTTCGTCTTGGACGGGGCCTACGAGCAGTACTTC.

The chain links TRBV11-2 to TRBJ2-6; D call uncertain. CDR1 is SGHAT and CDR2 is FQNNGV in the germline V gene. Trimming stripped 3 bases from V and 0 bases from J, with 9 bases between. The CDR3 length is 16 residues. The CDR3, as DNA: TGTGCCAGCAGCTTCCACTCGAACTCTGGGGCCAACGTCCTGACTTTC. It yields the protein CASSFHSNSGANVLTF.